The sample holds one count of the clone carrying this T cell receptor beta chain. The CDR3 consists of 14 residues. The germline V gene has CDR1 LGHNA and CDR2 YSLEER. Deletions cut 2 bases from V and 5 bases from J, with 9 bases between. Regions amplified from RNA transcripts were the TCR beta CDR3 regions. During a first-round RT-PCR of the TCR CDR3, the HTBI primer set was used. A single record per CDR3 protein comes from TCRdb applying MiXCR to the multiplex PCR reads. Among over 700,000 distinct CDR3 sequences listed, 35% to 40% were seen once. The entry originates in a study of T cells in Graves' hyperthyroidism and ophthalmopathy.

The rearrangement uses TRBV4-3 and TRBJ2-2; a possible D gene is TRBD1 (6 bases). Material: blood. The clonotype was recovered from a man younger than 35 with Graves' hyperthyroidism. The CDR3 reads CASSQLDRTGELFF. The CDR3 DNA follows: TGCGCCAGCAGCCAACTAGACAGGACCGGGGAGCTGTTTTTT.